What follows describes a single TCR beta chain. Sequencing used immunoSEQ multiplex PCR; TCRdb keeps in-frame clones, though not all of them. The repertoire holds a few hundred thousand clones, 87% seen once, with under 6% in the top ten. This sample was taken from a study of blood T cell repertoires in COVID-19. Germline CDR1 reads SGHDN; CDR2 reads FVKESK. V was shortened by 5 bases and J by 6 bases, with 10 bases between the two germline ends. The CDR3 runs 13 residues. This receptor was obtained from a woman aged 25 to 39 who had recovered from COVID-19. The chain recombines TRBV14 with TRBJ1-4; possibly TRBD1 for D (6 bases). The specimen sequenced was PBMCs or T cells enriched from blood (not recorded which). The CDR3 is CASSGQLDEKLFF. The CDR3 DNA follows: TGTGCCAGCAGCGGACAGCTGGATGAAAAACTGTTTTTT.